This TCR beta chain originates from a study of radiation and T cells in renal cell carcinoma. Study-wide results and caveats: Pretreatment tumor biopsies were lacking, so baseline clonotypes are unknown. In blood, top tumor clones expanded by 2 weeks, shrinking by 4.

Indicated time point: blood 4 weeks post-SBRT, at nephrectomy. The treatment here: 15 Gy SBRT to primary tumor, nephrectomy 4 weeks later. Nephrectomy followed 15 Gy stereotactic body radiation by 4 weeks. Blood was sampled at baseline, 2 weeks and 4 weeks after SBRT. Data came from immunoSEQ multiplex PCR; TCRdb stores just in-frame clones and leaves some out. The sample shows 150,000 or so clones, approximately 90% of them seen only once. Germline CDR1 and CDR2: SGHRS and YFSETQ. Deletions cut 0 bases from V and 5 bases from J, with 12 bases between. The CDR3 runs 15 residues. Remarks on this clone: Its antigen is not known.

The receptor comes from a woman aged 50 to 60 with renal cell carcinoma. The V call is TRBV5-1, the J call TRBJ1-5, with D maybe TRBD1 (6 bases). The sequenced sample was blood, obtained from a patient whose treatment included radiotherapy and nephrectomy. The CDR3 region is CASSLAGAGDQPQHF. CDR3 DNA: TGCGCCAGCAGCTTGGCAGGGGCGGGGGATCAGCCCCAGCATTTT.